The 32 T cell receptor beta chains in this list originate from one sample, sequenced in a study of blood T cell repertoires in COVID-19. Profiled with immunoSEQ multiplex PCR; TCRdb holds only in-frame clones, not every one. Of 350,000 to 550,000 clones in the sample, approximately 92% were seen once. Specimen: PBMCs or T cells enriched from blood (not recorded which). These receptors originate from a man under 40 who had recovered from COVID-19.

V is TRBV5-4 and J is TRBJ2-5, with 8 bases lining up with TRBD2. The V gene's germline CDR1 is SGHNT and CDR2 YYREEE (reference sequence). J was trimmed by 3 bases and V by 5 bases; bases with no gene match: 6. This CDR3 contains 14 residues. CDR3 nucleotides: TGTGCCAGCAGAGAGGTACTAGCGGAAGAGACCCAGTACTTC. Protein sequence: CASREVLAEETQYF.

This chain joins TRBV2 and TRBJ1-5; 9 positions agree with TRBD1. The J segment lost 6 bases and the V segment lost 6 bases, leaving 9 bases of the junction unmatched. This CDR3 has 15 residues. Germline CDR1 and CDR2: SNHLY and FYNNEI. CDR3 DNA: TGTGCCAGCAGAGTAGGGACAGGGAACAGTCAGCCCCAGCATTTT. It translates to CASRVGTGNSQPQHF.

The V gene is TRBV28, the J gene TRBJ1-2; a weak D match, TRBD1 (5 bases). Germline lookup yields CDR1 MDHEN and CDR2 SYDVKM. This CDR3 has 13 amino acids. The ends were cut back, 11 bases at V and 4 bases at J, with 17 bases in the middle. The CDR3 sequence is CASTTVGVYGYTF. Written as DNA, the CDR3 is TGTGCCTCAACGACAGTAGGGGTCTATGGCTACACCTTC.

The chain recombines TRBV6-1 with TRBJ1-5, with 8 bases lining up with TRBD1. This CDR3 has 15 residues. Trimming removed 2 bases from V and 6 bases from J; junction bases left unmatched: 6. The V gene's germline CDR1 is MNHNS and CDR2 SASEGT. This CDR3 reads CASSEMDRVGQPQHF. The CDR3 nucleotides read TGTGCCAGCAGTGAAATGGACAGGGTAGGTCAGCCCCAGCATTTT.

The chain uses TRBV19 and TRBJ2-5; 9 bases align to TRBD1. CDR3 length: 14 residues. Unmatched junction bases numbered 4, after V lost 4 bases and J lost 4 bases. CDR1 is LNHDA and CDR2 is SQIVND in the germline V gene (reference sequence). DNA for the CDR3: TGTGCCAGTAGTACAACAGGGGGCGTAGAGACCCAGTACTTC. Translating gives CASSTTGGVETQYF.

This sequence joins TRBV5-1 and TRBJ2-2, with 8 positions matching TRBD2. Germline trimming cut 2 bases from V and 3 bases from J; bases unmatched to any gene: 3. The CDR3 is 15 residues long. Germline V gene data show CDR1 as SGHRS and CDR2 as YFSETQ. CDR3 residues: CASSFGTSDTGELFF. CDR3 nucleotides: TGCGCCAGCAGCTTTGGGACTAGTGACACCGGGGAGCTGTTTTTT. Full variable domain (remainder filled in from reference TRBV5-1 and TRBJ2-2): KAGVTQTPRYLIKTRGQQVTLSCSPISGHRSVSWYQQTPGQGLQFLFEYFSETQRNKGNFPGRFSGRQFSNSRSEMNVSTLELGDSALYLCASSFGTSDTGELFFGEGSRLTVL.

CDR3 bases: TGTGCCAGCAGCTTAGTGGCGACAGGCGCGATTAATGAAAAACTGTTTTTT. As protein: CASSLVATGAINEKLFF. This sequence joins TRBV11-2 and TRBJ1-4, with D possibly being TRBD1 (6 bases). V lost 1 base and J 4 bases, leaving 16 bases between the germline ends. Germline CDR1 SGHAT, CDR2 FQNNGV. The CDR3 sequence is 17 residues long.

This chain joins TRBV18 and TRBJ2-2, with 8 bases aligning to TRBD2. Unmatched junction bases numbered 2, after V lost 0 bases and J lost 2 bases. There are 16 residues in the CDR3. CDR1 is KGHSH, CDR2 LQKENI, per germline. The CDR3, as DNA: TGTGCCAGCTCACCACCGTGGACTAGCAACACCGGGGAGCTGTTTTTT. Translated: CASSPPWTSNTGELFF.

The chain recombines TRBV30 with TRBJ1-1; D might be TRBD1 (5 bases). There are 15 residues in the CDR3. The V gene lost 2 bases and the J gene lost 5 bases, with 18 bases spanning the gap. Per germline, CDR1 GTSNPN and CDR2 SVGIG (reference sequence). The CDR3 DNA reads TGTGCCTGGAGTCAAAACAAGGGGTTTTTGACTGAAGCTTTCTTT. Protein product: CAWSQNKGFLTEAFF.

V usage is TRBV19 and J usage is TRBJ2-5; a possible D gene is TRBD2 (5 bases). The ends were cut back, 7 bases at V and 5 bases at J, with 17 bases in the middle. The germline gives CDR1 LNHDA, CDR2 SQIVND (reference sequence). The CDR3 is 14 amino acids. The CDR3 reads CASTTSATGETQYF. CDR3 DNA sequence: TGTGCCAGTACCACGAGTGCAACGGGGGAGACCCAGTACTTC.

This CDR3 reads CAISTELRPYEQYF. CDR3 nucleotides: TGTGCCATCAGCACAGAACTCCGGCCCTACGAGCAGTACTTC. The chain employs TRBV10-3 and TRBJ2-7; D gene unclear. The CDR3 is 14 amino acids. V was clipped by 6 bases and J by 2 bases, with 14 bases between them. Germline loops: CDR1 ENHRY, CDR2 SYGVKD.

The gene calls are TRBV27 and TRBJ2-3, with 12 nucleotides matching TRBD2. The CDR3 loop spans 16 amino acids. With V trimmed by 0 bases and J by 8 bases, 6 bases remained unmatched. The germline gives CDR1 MNHEY, CDR2 SMNVEV (reference sequence). The DNA of the CDR3 is TGTGCCAGCAGTTTATCCGCTAGCGGGAGGGCGGGTACGCAGTATTTT. Its protein product is CASSLSASGRAGTQYF.

As for this clone: Distinct nucleotide sequences in the sample also encode this CDR3. The rearrangement uses TRBV18 and TRBJ2-7; D is possibly TRBD2 (5 bases). The CDR3 loop spans 12 amino acids. The V gene lost 2 bases and the J gene lost 7 bases, with 9 bases spanning the gap. In germline, CDR1 is KGHSH, CDR2 LQKENI. CDR3 nucleotide sequence: TGTGCCAGCTCACCAGGTGGCGGGGAGCAGTACTTC. Translation gives CASSPGGGEQYF.

CDR3 in amino acids: CASGFTGSAPLHF. In DNA form, the CDR3 reads TGTGCCAGCGGTTTCACAGGGTCCGCACCCCTCCACTTT. The gene calls are TRBV5-6 and TRBJ1-6; TRBD1 is a possible D gene (6 bases). V lost 7 bases and J lost 11, with 16 bases in between. The CDR3 has 13 residues. CDR1 is SGHDT and CDR2 is YYEEEE in the germline V gene. The full variable domain, with the rest looked up from reference TRBV5-6 and TRBJ1-6, is DAGVTQSPTHLIKTRGQQVTLRCSPKSGHDTVSWYQQALGQGPQFIFQYYEEEERQRGNFPDRFSGHQFPNYSSELNVNALLLGDSALYLCASGFTGSAPLHFGNGTRLTVT.

The chain is built from TRBV2 and TRBJ1-2, with TRBD1 identical over 10 bases. Unmatched junction bases numbered 3, after V lost 4 bases and J lost 4 bases. The V gene's germline CDR1 is SNHLY and CDR2 FYNNEI. The CDR3 has 14 amino acids. The CDR3 DNA sequence: TGTGCCAGCAGTGTGACAGGGGGCGTCTATGGCTACACCTTC. This gives the protein CASSVTGGVYGYTF. Full variable domain (outside the CDR3, taken from reference TRBV2 and TRBJ1-2): EPEVTQTPSHQVTQMGQEVILRCVPISNHLYFYWYRQILGQKVEFLVSFYNNEISEKSEIFDDQFSVERPDGSNFTLKIRSTKLEDSAMYFCASSVTGGVYGYTFGSGTRLTVV.

The V gene is TRBV27, the J gene TRBJ1-2, with TRBD1 identical over 10 bases. The CDR3 totals 16 residues. The trim removed 4 bases at V and 7 bases at J, leaving 12 bases unmatched. Germline V gene lookup returns CDR1 MNHEY and CDR2 SMNVEV (reference sequence). CDR3 bases: TGTGCCAGCAGTTCTACCCGGACAGGGGGGTTCGGTGGCTACACCTTC. It codes for CASSSTRTGGFGGYTF.

The CDR3 loop reads CASSGQGEYYGYTF. Here the CDR3 DNA reads TGTGCCAGCAGCGGACAGGGGGAGTACTATGGCTACACCTTC. V usage is TRBV25-1 and J usage is TRBJ1-2, with TRBD1 identical over 10 bases. The V and J ends lost 6 bases and 3 bases, in that order; junction bases with no gene match: 4. The germline CDR1 and CDR2 sequences are MGHDK and SYGVNS. This CDR3 comprises 14 residues.

V is TRBV7-2 and J is TRBJ2-3; D perhaps matches TRBD2 (5 bases). CDR1 and CDR2 from the germline V gene are SGHTA and FQGNSA. This CDR3 has 17 residues. Trimming removed 0 bases from V and 2 bases from J, with 15 bases in between. The CDR3: CASSLAPWERDTDTQYF. CDR3 in DNA: TGTGCCAGCAGCTTAGCGCCCTGGGAGAGGGACACAGATACGCAGTATTTT.

This clone has a handful of counts. The chain links TRBV19 to TRBJ2-7; tentative D call: TRBD1 (6 bases). Looked up from germline, CDR1 is LNHDA and CDR2 is SQIVND (reference sequence). CDR3 length equals 13 residues. V shed 7 bases and J shed 5 bases, with 15 bases lying between them. The CDR3 sequence: CASTLTGSNEQYF. The CDR3 DNA follows: TGTGCCAGTACTCTGACAGGTTCCAACGAGCAGTACTTC. The whole variable domain, filled in from reference TRBV19 and TRBJ2-7, reads DGGITQSPKYLFRKEGQNVTLSCEQNLNHDAMYWYRQDPGQGLRLIYYSQIVNDFQKGDIAEGYSVSREKKESFPLTVTSAQKNPTAFYLCASTLTGSNEQYFGPGTRLTVT.

The chain carries TRBV20-1 and TRBJ1-4, with 8 bases identical to TRBD1. Germline CDR1 and CDR2: DFQATT and SNEGSKA (reference sequence). The CDR3 is made up of 16 amino acids. Germline trimming cut 3 bases from V and 5 bases from J; bases unmatched to any gene: 11. CDR3 protein: CSASGQGAYANEKLFF. Here the CDR3 DNA reads TGCAGTGCTAGTGGGCAGGGGGCATACGCGAATGAAAAACTGTTTTTT.

This sequence joins TRBV28 and TRBJ1-2, with TRBD1 identical over 9 bases. CDR3 length equals 15 residues. Germline values: CDR1 MDHEN, CDR2 SYDVKM. With 4 bases clipped from V and 2 bases from J, the junction kept 5 bases outside the gene matches. The CDR3 loop is CASSSGTGRNYGYTF. DNA for the CDR3: TGTGCCAGCAGTTCGGGGACAGGGAGGAACTATGGCTACACCTTC.

This clone was picked up one time. The chain links TRBV9 to TRBJ2-1; 8 bases align to TRBD2. The V gene end was trimmed by 4 bases and the J gene end by 0 bases; junction bases not matched to a gene: 6. The CDR3 totals 16 residues. Germline lookup yields CDR1 SGDLS and CDR2 YYNGEE. The CDR3 loop is CASSRPSGSSYNEQFF. For the CDR3, the DNA is TGTGCCAGCAGCAGGCCGAGCGGGAGCTCCTACAATGAGCAGTTCTTC.

V and J are TRBV5-1 and TRBJ2-5; perhaps TRBD1 as D (5 bases). Trimming took 2 bases from V and 5 from J, leaving 16 bases between them. This CDR3 contains 15 residues. Germline V CDR1 and CDR2: SGHRS, YFSETQ. The CDR3 bases are TGCGCCAGCAGCTTTGGGCAGGGCTCTGGGGAGACCCAGTACTTC. Residues: CASSFGQGSGETQYF. Looking up the rest from reference TRBV5-1 and TRBJ2-5 gives the full variable domain: KAGVTQTPRYLIKTRGQQVTLSCSPISGHRSVSWYQQTPGQGLQFLFEYFSETQRNKGNFPGRFSGRQFSNSRSEMNVSTLELGDSALYLCASSFGQGSGETQYFGPGTRLLVL.

This clone appeared a single time. The chain recombines TRBV6-5 with TRBJ2-1; maybe TRBD2 (5 bases). The length of the CDR3 is 12 residues. Germline assignment: CDR1 MNHEY and CDR2 SVGAGI. Trimming stripped 10 bases from V and 3 bases from J, with 10 bases between. This chain's CDR3 is CATGFNYNEQFF. CDR3 nucleotide sequence: TGTGCCACGGGATTCAACTACAATGAGCAGTTCTTC.

As DNA, the CDR3 is TGCGCCAGCAGCTTGGGGACTAGCGGGTCTTTTGAGACCCAGTACTTC. It specifies CASSLGTSGSFETQYF. This chain joins TRBV5-1 and TRBJ2-5; 11 bases fit TRBD2. V shed 0 bases and J 5 bases; nucleotides not matched to a gene: 6. This CDR3 spans 16 amino acids. Germline-derived CDR1 and CDR2 are SGHRS and YFSETQ.

The rearrangement uses TRBV5-1 and TRBJ2-1; 10 nucleotides match TRBD2. Germline CDR1 SGHRS, CDR2 YFSETQ. The CDR3 loop spans 15 amino acids. With V trimmed by 4 bases and J by 6 bases, 7 bases remained unmatched. The CDR3 sequence: CASSPGLADTNEQFF. The DNA of the CDR3 is TGCGCCAGCAGCCCTGGACTAGCGGACACCAATGAGCAGTTCTTC. The entire variable domain, with the rest obtained from reference TRBV5-1 and TRBJ2-1, is as follows: KAGVTQTPRYLIKTRGQQVTLSCSPISGHRSVSWYQQTPGQGLQFLFEYFSETQRNKGNFPGRFSGRQFSNSRSEMNVSTLELGDSALYLCASSPGLADTNEQFFGPGTRLTVL.

The genes are TRBV27 and TRBJ2-2; D remains ambiguous. V lost 3 bases and J lost 8, with 16 bases in between. This CDR3 has 15 residues. The V gene's germline CDR1 is MNHEY and CDR2 SMNVEV (reference sequence). The CDR3 loop is CASSLASSAVGELFF. In DNA, the CDR3 is TGTGCCAGCAGTTTGGCATCGTCGGCGGTAGGGGAGCTGTTTTTT.

The chain employs TRBV5-4 and TRBJ2-5, with D unclear. The CDR3 contains 13 residues. Germline V CDR1 and CDR2: SGHNT, YYREEE (reference sequence). The V end lost 4 bases, the J end lost 1 base, and 8 bases lay between the germline ends. The DNA of the CDR3 is TGTGCCAGCAGCCCGGTCGGCCAAGAGACCCAGTACTTC. This encodes CASSPVGQETQYF.

In its sample, this clone was seen a few times. Distinct nucleotide sequences in the sample also encode this CDR3. This chain links TRBV18 with TRBJ1-1; D perhaps matches TRBD1 (6 bases). The CDR3 covers 14 residues. The germline V gene encodes CDR1 KGHSH and CDR2 LQKENI. Trimming took 1 base from V and 3 from J, leaving 9 bases between them. CDR3 sequence (DNA): TGTGCCAGCTCACCACAGGGGGTGGACACTGAAGCTTTCTTT. It yields the protein CASSPQGVDTEAFF.

V gene TRBV5-1 combines with J gene TRBJ2-5; 11 bases map to TRBD1. CDR1 and CDR2 (germline): SGHRS, YFSETQ. The length of the CDR3 is 16 residues. V was clipped by 0 bases and J by 5 bases; unmatched bases: 6. The CDR3, as DNA: TGCGCCAGCAGCTTGGTGGGGACAGGGGGGAGCGAGACCCAGTACTTC. Translation: CASSLVGTGGSETQYF.

The chain couples TRBV7-8 to TRBJ2-7; 14 bases map to TRBD2. The germline V gene encodes CDR1 SGHVS and CDR2 FQNEAQ. The junction had 12 bases not matched to a gene; V was cut back by 5 bases and J by 6 bases. The CDR3 has 17 amino acids. The DNA for the CDR3 is TGTGCCAGCAGCGACCGAACGACTAGCGGGAGGGCCGCCGAGCAGTACTTC. Its protein is CASSDRTTSGRAAEQYF.

The V gene is TRBV2, the J gene TRBJ2-7; D is unclear. The CDR3 runs 15 residues. Trimming removed 0 bases at V and 0 bases at J, with 9 bases between. From germline, CDR1 is SNHLY and CDR2 FYNNEI. CDR3 in amino acids: CASSEAGPLSYEQYF. The CDR3 nucleotides are TGTGCCAGCAGTGAAGCGGGCCCGCTCTCCTACGAGCAGTACTTC.